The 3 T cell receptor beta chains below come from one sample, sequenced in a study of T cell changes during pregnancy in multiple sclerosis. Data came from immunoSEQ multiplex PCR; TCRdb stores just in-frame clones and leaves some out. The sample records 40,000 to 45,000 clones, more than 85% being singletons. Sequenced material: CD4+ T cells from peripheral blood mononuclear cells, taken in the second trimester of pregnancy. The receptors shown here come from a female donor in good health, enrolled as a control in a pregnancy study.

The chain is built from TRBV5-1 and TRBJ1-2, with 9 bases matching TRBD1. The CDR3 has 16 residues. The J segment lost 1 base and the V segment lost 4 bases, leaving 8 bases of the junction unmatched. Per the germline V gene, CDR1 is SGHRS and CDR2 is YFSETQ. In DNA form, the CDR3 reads TGCGCCAGCAGCCGGACAGGGGCTGAGGATAACTATGGCTACACCTTC. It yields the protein CASSRTGAEDNYGYTF.

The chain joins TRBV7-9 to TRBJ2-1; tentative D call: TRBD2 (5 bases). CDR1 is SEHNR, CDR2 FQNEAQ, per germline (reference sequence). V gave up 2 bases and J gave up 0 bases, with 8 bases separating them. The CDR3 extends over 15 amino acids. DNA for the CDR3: TGTGCCAGCAGCTTACGGGGTAGCTCCTACAATGAGCAGTTCTTC. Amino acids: CASSLRGSSYNEQFF.

This chain's CDR3 is CASSYGGTGINSPLHF. CDR3 nucleotides: TGTGCCAGCAGTTACGGTGGGACTGGGATTAATTCACCCCTCCACTTT. The V call is TRBV6-5, the J call TRBJ1-6; the D gene is possibly TRBD1 (5 bases). This CDR3 is built from 16 residues. Trimming took off 2 bases at V and 6 bases at J, with 14 bases between the two ends. Germline V gene data show CDR1 as MNHEY and CDR2 as SVGAGI.